This T cell receptor (beta chain) was sequenced during a study of cytomegalovirus exposure and HLA in healthy donors (TCRdb year 2017). Some background on the complete study: An earlier analysis of some 600 of the donors reported under 300 Gb of sequence data and 117 million unique TCR beta sequences obtained from about 200 million T cells. The study aimed to test whether signatures of past pathogen exposure could be identified by cataloging public T cell receptors. Typing coverage differed by locus: A, B, C, DRB1 and DQB1 were typed in roughly 629-630 donors, DQA1 in 500 to 550, DPA1 in some 610, and DPB1 in just under 480. The study used immunosequencing to profile the T cell repertoires of 670 or so subjects and linked those repertoires to cytomegalovirus serostatus. Donor age, sex, ethnicity and CMV serostatus were compiled alongside the repertoire data. The later analysis used no new phenotypic data to find candidate immune exposures, relying instead on TCR beta sequences and their occurrence across donors. An early release covering over 500 HLA-typed donors comprised about 310 gigabases of sequencing data and roughly 86 million unique TCR sequences. To predict cytomegalovirus infection status, the study brought together high-throughput TCR immunosequencing, statistical association of individual TCRs with disease status, and machine learning. In an earlier analysis of 587 of the donors, high-throughput TCR beta sequencing was used to judge whether each TCR beta V gene segment behaved as functional or pseudogenic. Four or five DR-DQ haplotypes were handled as single units for association and clustering because linkage in the cohort was strong. To study patterns of TCR occurrence, a later analysis re-analyzed previously published TCR beta repertoires from 666 donors and added high-resolution HLA genotyping. The genetic ancestry cluster associated with self-reported Caucasian donors included over 65% of the approximately 400 genotyped donors. Among 300 to 500 genotyped donors of the cohort, an average of approximately 200,000 unique TCR beta nucleotide sequences was sequenced per donor, of which about 19% were non-productive. Along with the roughly 610-subject first cohort, a separate validation cohort of over a hundred different subjects was used. All discovery cohort repertoires had been generated on a single sequencing platform. Both class I and class II loci were covered by HLA typing, at four-digit resolution. A later genetic analysis used genome-wide SNP genotypes for about 60% of the roughly 670 donors, treating that subset as a discovery cohort. Beyond this particular receptor, the publication reports: Some IMGT-functional V segments, including TRBV6-2 and TRBV6-3, could not be told apart with the 87-base-pair reads, so those segments were excluded. The study listed approximately 150 TCR beta chains as associated with cytomegalovirus. Linkage disequilibrium might explain the correlated functional status among segregating V segments, but an unknown experimental factor could not be ruled out. In an earlier analysis of 500 to 650 of the donors, most TCR beta V segments appeared in productive rearrangements about 87% or about 30% of the time, broadly matching IMGT annotations. In vitro tests confirmed that a few of the cytomegalovirus-associated TCR beta chains recognize cytomegalovirus antigens. Sequencing depth was assumed to be roughly uniform across donors in the presence/absence analyses, though that assumption may not hold. HLA typing was unavailable for some donors at each locus, so association tests used only the typed subset. Because counts were too low, about 15 rarely observed V segments, including chromosome 9 orphons, were left out of the earlier analysis of a few hundred of the donors. A later analysis reported that several top co-occurrence clusters appeared linked to parvovirus B19, influenza, CMV and Epstein-Barr virus. Across donors, most TCR sequences were observed very rarely, whereas some public TCRs were present in many individuals. Cytomegalovirus status was reported to be diagnosed by the classifier with high specificity and sensitivity in both the original and validation cohorts. The only immune exposure information available for the cohort was CMV serostatus. Compared with equally common non-associated chains, HLA-associated TCR beta chains in a later analysis were more clonally expanded and had lower generation probabilities. A later analysis associated 16,951 TCR beta sequences with specific HLA alleles at a false discovery rate of 0.05. The authors suggested that the approach could potentially be extended to other disease states and immunological phenotypes. A later genetic analysis associated a missense DCLRE1C variant with V-gene and J-gene trimming of TCR beta chains, and an independent cohort replicated the association. Most CMV-associated TCR beta chains appeared to be HLA-restricted in a later analysis, and the HLA associations seemed to be driven largely by CMV exposure. In a later analysis, the rate of TCR association differed among HLA loci, with DRB1 alleles having the most associated TCRs and HLA-C alleles having the fewest. The sequencing pipeline was judged likely to have produced a cluster of highly shared sequence variants as a technical artifact. The cohort was sequenced for TCR beta chains only, and without alpha or paired-chain data the features that could be detected were limited. Compared with the roughly 600-donor mean, donors in an Asian-associated ancestry cluster had fewer N-insertions in productive TCRs, according to a later genetic analysis. When HLA alleles, especially DR and DQ, strongly co-occurred, TCR associations were difficult to assign to individual alleles. A further reported finding was that TCR beta sequences accurately predicted the HLA-A and HLA-B alleles for most subjects in the first cohort.

A remark on this clone: Its antigen is unknown.

The germline V gene sets CDR1 to SGDLS and CDR2 to YYNGEE. The cysteine opens and the phenylalanine closes a CDR3 of 14 amino acids. The entry retains the CDR3 DNA only, 42 bases that are in frame from base 1. The germline V and J ends show losses of 4 bases and 6 bases respectively, and no gene match explains 7 bases of the junction. The method behind the library was the immunoSEQ multiplex PCR assay. For the multiplex PCR, a mixture combining 60 forward primers for TCR Vbeta segments and 13 reverse primers for TCR Jbeta segments was used. A multiplex PCR assay on genomic DNA amplified the CDR3 region of rearranged TCR beta genes. The Illumina HiSeq System was used to sequence the amplified TCR beta libraries as 87-base-pair reads. The authors' analysis ran thus. A later analysis tallied about 77 million unique TCR beta chains across the 666 repertoires, and 10 million to 11 million of those chains were shared by two or more donors. A nearest-neighbor algorithm error-corrected the raw reads and collapsed the reads into unique sequences, merging closely related sequences to remove PCR and sequencing errors. CDR3 sequences were aligned to IMGT reference sequences to assign V, D and J gene segments. For a sequence to be retained, a match of at least six nucleotides to both a V gene segment and a J gene segment was required. A rearrangement counted as productive if the CDR3 had no stop codons and remained in frame with V and J, and every other rearrangement counted as non-productive. Following IMGT convention, CDR3 was defined as the stretch from the second conserved V-encoded cysteine to the conserved J-encoded phenylalanine. The earlier analysis of roughly 590 of the donors excluded sequences that lacked an unambiguous match to a single V gene segment. In an earlier analysis of some 590 of the donors, a V segment was called functional when productive rearrangements were above 56.7%, and segregating when the standard deviation between donors exceeded 5%. To diagnose cytomegalovirus status from the catalog of TCR beta chain sequences, a statistical classification framework was built. In a later analysis, V and J genes were assigned by comparing TCR nucleotide sequences against IMGT/GENE-DB human TR gene sequences. The TCRdist pipeline was used in a later analysis to assign CDR3 sequences and most-parsimonious VDJ recombination scenarios. A later analysis defined each TCR beta chain by its CDR3 amino acid sequence plus V-gene family, and excluded reads lacking a unique V-gene family. A later analysis removed roughly 590 highly shared, low-generation-probability nucleotide sequences to deal with suspected cross-contamination and a sequencing artifact. A later analysis calculated a clonal expansion index for each public chain from normalized within-repertoire ranks of inferred template counts. In a later analysis, generation probabilities were computed using a VDJ recombination model fitted to out-of-frame rearrangements, and the results were checked against IGoR. In a later analysis, hypergeometric tests were used to score TCR-TCR, TCR-HLA and TCR-CMV co-occurrence, with a repertoire-size bias correction applied to TCR pairs. In a later analysis, false discovery rates were estimated by permuting HLA or CMV assignments 20 times. A later analysis grouped co-occurring TCRs with DBSCAN, adding TCRdist sequence similarity when clustering within HLA-allele-positive subsets. Co-occurrence clustering excluded repertoires with fewer than 30,000 or more than 120,000 public chains, plus five with anomalous nucleotide sharing. TCRdb limited this immuneACCESS table to in-frame rearrangements with V and J called. A share of clones is missing; checked studies link under half to unresolved V genes, and the rest is unexplained. D and trimming were read from the DNA, whereas the V and J calls and clone size are those reported in that table. The sample's records list 150,000 or so clones. The biggest ten clones account for around 2.2% of the sample.

In total, around 600 healthy bone marrow donors made up the cohort. At the time of sampling, every cohort member was nominally healthy, though immune exposures that went unrecorded were likely present. The donor tested CMV seronegative and was one of the 352 seronegative cohort members. Every donor gave a peripheral blood sample, and the peripheral blood mononuclear cells from that sample were used for TCR beta sequencing. Genomic DNA was extracted from the blood cell samples with the Qiagen DNeasy Blood Extraction Kit. The chain is assembled from TRBV9 and TRBJ2-5, with TRBD1 identical over 9 junction bases. This sequence originates from a woman younger than 35 in good health and CMV-seronegative. The sample comprised PBMCs. In nucleotide form, the sequence is TGTGCCAGCAGCATCGGGACAGGGATACAGACCCAGTACTTC. Translated, it reads CASSIGTGIQTQYF.